This TCR beta chain was profiled in a study of blood T cell repertoires in COVID-19 (TCRdb year 2020). Some background on the complete study: Samples from collaborators originated in the United States, Italy and Spain and spanned both the acute and convalescent phases of COVID-19. The prospective study material was composed of cDNA or gDNA derived from T cells, B-cell-depleted T cells, or PBMCs. Subjects who had been exposed to COVID-19, were actively infected with it, or had recovered from it provided the deeply sampled blood TCRbeta repertoires that made up the dataset. The repertoires were made available in a free public database intended to serve as a resource for research on the immune response to SARS-CoV-2. The samples were drawn from the first 160 participants of the ongoing ImmuneRACE study and from about 1,200 subjects provided by 6 global collaborators. A de-identified subject ID, COVID-19 status, age in years and sex were almost always included in the sample metadata. Where available, HLA class I and class II types were obtained from metadata supplied by the sample provider rather than from assay-based typing.

The CDR3 covers 11 residues, taking in both the cysteine and the phenylalanine. Only CDR3 DNA remains: 33 bases, in frame from the first base. V and J are truncated by 5 bases and 0 bases respectively, leaving an intervening sequence of 4 bases. As encoded in the germline V gene, CDR1 is SQVTM while CDR2 is ANQGSEA. Details on this clone: It has no known antigen specificity. Base qualities are not at hand, and no much larger clone is one base apart.

Each collaborating institution followed its own protocols to collect whole blood in K2EDTA tubes. Collaborator samples were shipped for TCRbeta analysis as frozen whole blood, isolated PBMCs, or DNA extracted from either sample type. TCRbeta CDR3 regions were amplified from genomic DNA using the immunoSEQ Assay, a bias-controlled multiplex PCR. As for how the authors treated the data: The number of nucleated cells in each sample was estimated by amplification of reference gene primers within the assay. Sequence reads were collapsed and filtered to measure the absolute abundance of every unique TCRbeta CDR3 rearrangement. For each sample, productive Simpson clonality was calculated as the square root of Simpson's diversity index over productive rearrangements. TCRdb re-hosts the immuneACCESS table, in-frame sequences only. Its copies lack some clones; in the studies checked, an unresolved V gene accounts for under half of them, and the cause for the rest is not known. The V and J calls and clone size are taken from that table; D and trimming were inferred from the DNA. The sample has 95,000 to 150,000 clones on record, around 80% of them singletons. The ten largest clones take up 3% to 4.5% of the sample.

What the work shows at the level of the full study, not this receptor alone: Clinical and demographic metadata were provided uncurated, with the amount varying by source and participant.

This clonotype was sampled from an elderly woman with acute or convalescent COVID-19. The chain is made from TRBV29-1 and TRBJ1-1, with an unclear D gene assignment. The sequenced material came from peripheral blood. The CDR3 is CSVNMNTEAFF. The DNA reads TGCAGCGTTAATATGAACACTGAAGCTTTCTTT.